This TCR beta chain was sequenced during a study of technical replicates of blood from several donors. The assay was immunoSEQ multiplex PCR, and TCRdb's table has in-frame clones only and misses some. The sample consists of tens of thousands of clones, around 94% of them appearing once. This CDR3 is 14 amino acids long. V lost 2 bases to trimming and J lost 7 bases; unmatched junction nucleotides: 4. Germline assignment: CDR1 MNHNY and CDR2 SVGAGI (reference sequence). The sequence came from a human donor in good health. The sequencing sample was made of T cells isolated from PBMCs. The chain recombines TRBV6-6 with TRBJ2-5; 10 bases match TRBD1. CDR3 sequence reads: CASSYERDRGTQYF. The CDR3 DNA follows: TGTGCCAGCAGTTACGAGAGGGACAGGGGGACCCAGTACTTC.